This TCR beta chain was obtained from a study of cytomegalovirus exposure and HLA in healthy donors. On the study more broadly: The roughly 120 validation repertoires and the 666 first-cohort repertoires shared a platform, a later analysis reported.

This clone appeared once. Its antigen is not identified. Using immunoSEQ multiplex PCR, the repertoire was profiled, and TCRdb retains in-frame clones only, with some absent. Of some 200,000 clones in the sample, 80% to 85% were seen once. Findings and caveats of the study: The study designated fewer than 200 TCR beta chains cytomegalovirus-associated. Rarity held for most TCR sequences, but there were some public TCRs that occurred in many donors.

The V end was cut by 8 bases, the J end by 4 bases, with 8 bases between. Germline values: CDR1 MDHEN, CDR2 SYDVKM. This CDR3 region has 11 residues. Sequencing input: PBMCs. This chain joins TRBV28 and TRBJ1-2; D is unresolved. The sequence was collected from a woman under 30 in good health and CMV-seropositive. In DNA form, the CDR3 reads TGTGCCAGCCTTGCTAGCTATGGCTACACCTTC. It yields the protein CASLASYGYTF.